This paragraph reports one T cell receptor beta chain. Its antigen is currently unknown. The data are from a study of STAT3 mutations in large granular lymphocyte leukemia. As for the study in general: Roughly 42% of treated T-LGLL patients showed hematologic response to immunosuppression.

Study findings and constraints: Variable sampling intervals and differing treatment regimens complicated linking therapy response to TCR clonal burden changes. TCR clonotype switching after therapy occurred in about 35% of the 18 patients. In T-cell large granular lymphocyte leukemia, about half of patients showed multiple immunodominant subclonotypes. Clonal expansion was inferred from other time points because no sample existed at each clone's first appearance.

Measured with immunoSEQ multiplex PCR; TCRdb has only the in-frame clones, and not every one. The sample includes 6,500 to 8,000 clones, 57% of them seen just once. The source material was peripheral blood mononuclear cells. This TCR derives from a boy aged 10-17 years with T-cell large granular lymphocyte leukemia. Some clones in this sample may be carry-over from other donors' samples.

CDR3 amino acids: CASSSGTNTYEQYF. The DNA of the CDR3 is TGTGCCAGCAGCTCCGGGACGAACACCTACGAGCAGTACTTC. The chain links TRBV2 to TRBJ2-7; D is tentatively TRBD1 or TRBD2 (5 bases each). The V and J ends lost 6 bases and 2 bases respectively, with 14 bases between them. The CDR3 extends over 14 amino acids. Looked up from germline, CDR1 is SNHLY and CDR2 is FYNNEI.